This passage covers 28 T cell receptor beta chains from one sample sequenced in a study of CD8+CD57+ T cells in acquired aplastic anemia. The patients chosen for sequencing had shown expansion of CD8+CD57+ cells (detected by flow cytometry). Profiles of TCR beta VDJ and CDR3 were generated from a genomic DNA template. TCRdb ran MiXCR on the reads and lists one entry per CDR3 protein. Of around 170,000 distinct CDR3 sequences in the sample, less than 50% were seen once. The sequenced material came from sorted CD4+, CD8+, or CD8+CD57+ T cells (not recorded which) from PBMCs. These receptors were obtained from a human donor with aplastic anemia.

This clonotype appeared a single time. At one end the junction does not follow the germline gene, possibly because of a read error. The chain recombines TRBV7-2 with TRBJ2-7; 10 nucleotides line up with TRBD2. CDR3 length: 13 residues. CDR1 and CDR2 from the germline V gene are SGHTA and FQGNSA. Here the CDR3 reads CASSPWGSGGSSF. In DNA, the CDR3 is TGTGCCAGCAGTCCCTGGGGTAGCGGGGGGTCATCATTC. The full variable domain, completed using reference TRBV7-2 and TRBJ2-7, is GAGVSQSPSNKVTEKGKDVELRCDPISGHTALYWYRQSLGQGLEFLIYFQGNSAPDKSGLPSDRFSAERTGGSVSTLTIQRTQQEDSAVYLCASSPWGSGGSSFGPGTRLTVT.

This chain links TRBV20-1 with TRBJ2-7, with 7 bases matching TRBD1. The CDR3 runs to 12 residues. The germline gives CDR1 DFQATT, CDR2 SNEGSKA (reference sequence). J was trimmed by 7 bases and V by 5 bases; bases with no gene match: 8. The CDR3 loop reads CSARQGLGEQYF. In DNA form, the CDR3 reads TGCAGTGCTCGACAGGGCCTCGGAGAGCAGTACTTC.

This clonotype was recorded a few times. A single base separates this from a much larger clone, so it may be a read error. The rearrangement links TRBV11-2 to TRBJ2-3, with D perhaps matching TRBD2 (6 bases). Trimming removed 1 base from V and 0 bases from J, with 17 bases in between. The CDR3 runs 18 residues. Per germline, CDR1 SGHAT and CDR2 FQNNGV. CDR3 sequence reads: CASSLGAPGGASTDTQYF. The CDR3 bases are TGTGCCAGCAGCTTAGGGGCCCCGGGCGGGGCAAGCACAGATACGCAGTATTTT. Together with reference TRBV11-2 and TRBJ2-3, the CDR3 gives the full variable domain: EAGVAQSPRYKIIEKRQSVAFWCNPISGHATLYWYQQILGQGPKLLIQFQNNGVVDDSQLPKDRFSAERLKGVDSTLKIQPAKLEDSAVYLCASSLGAPGGASTDTQYFGPGTRLTVL.

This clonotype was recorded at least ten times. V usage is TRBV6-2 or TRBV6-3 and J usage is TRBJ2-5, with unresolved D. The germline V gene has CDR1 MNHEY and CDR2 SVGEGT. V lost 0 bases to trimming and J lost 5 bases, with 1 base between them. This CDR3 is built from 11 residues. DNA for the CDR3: TGTGCCAGCAGTTACTCGGAGACCCAGTACTTC. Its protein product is CASSYSETQYF.

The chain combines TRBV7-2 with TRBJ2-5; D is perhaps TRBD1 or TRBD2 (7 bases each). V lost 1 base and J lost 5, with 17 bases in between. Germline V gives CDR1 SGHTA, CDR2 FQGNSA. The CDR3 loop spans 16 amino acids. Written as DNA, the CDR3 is TGTGCCAGCAGCTTAGGGGGGAGGGGGCCATTGGAGACCCAGTACTTC. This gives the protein CASSLGGRGPLETQYF.

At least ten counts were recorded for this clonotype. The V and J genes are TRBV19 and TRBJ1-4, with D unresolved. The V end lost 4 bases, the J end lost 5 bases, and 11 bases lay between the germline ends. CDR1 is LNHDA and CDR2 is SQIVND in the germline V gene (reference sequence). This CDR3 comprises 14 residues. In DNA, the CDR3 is TGTGCCAGTAGTAACTTAGCGGGGAATGAAAAACTGTTTTTT. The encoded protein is CASSNLAGNEKLFF. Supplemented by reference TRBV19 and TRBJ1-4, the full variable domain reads DGGITQSPKYLFRKEGQNVTLSCEQNLNHDAMYWYRQDPGQGLRLIYYSQIVNDFQKGDIAEGYSVSREKKESFPLTVTSAQKNPTAFYLCASSNLAGNEKLFFGSGTQLSVL.

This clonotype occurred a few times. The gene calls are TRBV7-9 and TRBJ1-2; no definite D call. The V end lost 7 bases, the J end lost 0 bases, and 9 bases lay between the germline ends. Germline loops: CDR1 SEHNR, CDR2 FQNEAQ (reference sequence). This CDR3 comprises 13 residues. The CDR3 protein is CASTPDANYGYTF. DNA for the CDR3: TGTGCCAGCACCCCTGATGCTAACTATGGCTACACCTTC.

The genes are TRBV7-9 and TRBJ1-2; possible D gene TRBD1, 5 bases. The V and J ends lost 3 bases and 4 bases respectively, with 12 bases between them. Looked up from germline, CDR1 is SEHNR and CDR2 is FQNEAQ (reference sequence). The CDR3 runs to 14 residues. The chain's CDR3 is CASSFGTDFYGYTF. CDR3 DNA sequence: TGTGCCAGCAGCTTCGGGACGGATTTCTATGGCTACACCTTC.

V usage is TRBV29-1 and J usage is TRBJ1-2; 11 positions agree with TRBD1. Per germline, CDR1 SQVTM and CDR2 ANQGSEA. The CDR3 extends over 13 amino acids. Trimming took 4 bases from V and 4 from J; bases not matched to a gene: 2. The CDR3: CSVVGQGVYGYTF. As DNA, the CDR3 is TGCAGCGTTGTGGGACAGGGGGTCTATGGCTACACCTTC.

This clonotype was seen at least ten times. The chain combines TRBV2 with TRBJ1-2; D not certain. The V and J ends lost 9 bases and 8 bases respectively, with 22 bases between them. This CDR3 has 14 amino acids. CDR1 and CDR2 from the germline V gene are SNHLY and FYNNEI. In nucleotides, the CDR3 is TGTGCCAGTTCCATCAGTGGGTTCGTAGACGGCTACACCTTC. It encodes CASSISGFVDGYTF.

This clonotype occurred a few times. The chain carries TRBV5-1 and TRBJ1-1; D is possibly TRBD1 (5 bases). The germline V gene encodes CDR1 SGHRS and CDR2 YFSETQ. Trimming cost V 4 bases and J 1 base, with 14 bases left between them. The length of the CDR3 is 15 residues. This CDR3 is CASSGGRVGNTEAFF. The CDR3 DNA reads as TGCGCCAGCAGCGGGGGACGGGTGGGGAACACTGAAGCTTTCTTT.

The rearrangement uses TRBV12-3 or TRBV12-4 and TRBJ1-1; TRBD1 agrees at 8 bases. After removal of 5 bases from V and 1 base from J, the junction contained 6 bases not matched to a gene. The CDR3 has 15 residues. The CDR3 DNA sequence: TGTGCCAGCAGTATTACCGGGACAGGGAACACTGAAGCTTTCTTT. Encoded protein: CASSITGTGNTEAFF.

The CDR3 reads CASSDRGSGSRETQYF. DNA for the CDR3: TGCGCCAGCAGTGACCGAGGTAGCGGGTCAAGAGAGACCCAGTACTTC. The chain uses TRBV10-1 and TRBJ2-5; 7 bases are a match to TRBD2. Germline CDR1 reads WNHNN; CDR2 reads SYGVQD (reference sequence). Unmatched junction bases numbered 11, after V lost 3 bases and J lost 4 bases. This CDR3 is 16 amino acids long.

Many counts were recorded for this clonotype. The CDR3: CASSPRDRSEAFF. In nucleotides, the CDR3 is TGTGCCAGCAGCCCCCGGGACAGGTCTGAAGCTTTCTTT. The V call is TRBV7-2, the J call TRBJ1-1, with TRBD1 matching 8 bases. The CDR3 runs 13 residues. Unmatched junction bases numbered 5, after V lost 5 bases and J lost 6 bases. In germline, CDR1 is SGHTA, CDR2 FQGNSA.

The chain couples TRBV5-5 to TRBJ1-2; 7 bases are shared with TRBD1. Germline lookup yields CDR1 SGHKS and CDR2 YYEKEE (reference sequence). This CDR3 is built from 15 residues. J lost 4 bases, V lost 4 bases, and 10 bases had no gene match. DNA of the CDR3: TGTGCCAGCAGCAATGGACAGGTTTACTCCTATGGCTACACCTTC. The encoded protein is CASSNGQVYSYGYTF.

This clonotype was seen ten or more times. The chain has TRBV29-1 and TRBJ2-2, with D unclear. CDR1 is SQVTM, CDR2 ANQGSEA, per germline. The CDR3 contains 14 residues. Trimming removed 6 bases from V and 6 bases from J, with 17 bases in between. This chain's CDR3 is CSVSPHVRPGELFF. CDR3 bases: TGCAGCGTCTCTCCGCATGTCCGGCCCGGGGAGCTGTTTTTT.

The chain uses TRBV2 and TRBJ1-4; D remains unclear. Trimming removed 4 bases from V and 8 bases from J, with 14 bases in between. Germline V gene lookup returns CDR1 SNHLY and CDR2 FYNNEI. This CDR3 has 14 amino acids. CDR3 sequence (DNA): TGTGCCAGCAGTGCGACCCTAGAGAGAGAAAAACTGTTTTTT. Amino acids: CASSATLEREKLFF.

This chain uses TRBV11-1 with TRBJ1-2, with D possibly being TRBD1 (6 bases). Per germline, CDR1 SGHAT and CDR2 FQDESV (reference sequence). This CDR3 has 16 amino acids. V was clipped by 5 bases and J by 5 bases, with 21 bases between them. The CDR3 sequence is CASSVSSGGAGYGYTF. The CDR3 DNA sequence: TGTGCCAGCAGCGTTTCTAGCGGGGGGGCTGGGTATGGCTACACCTTC.

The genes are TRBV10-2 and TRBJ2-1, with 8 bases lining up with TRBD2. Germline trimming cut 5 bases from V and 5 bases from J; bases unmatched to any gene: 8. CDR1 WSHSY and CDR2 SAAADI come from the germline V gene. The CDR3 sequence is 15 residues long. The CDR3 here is CASSPAGVRNNEQFF. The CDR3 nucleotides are TGCGCCAGCAGTCCAGCGGGAGTAAGAAACAATGAGCAGTTCTTC.

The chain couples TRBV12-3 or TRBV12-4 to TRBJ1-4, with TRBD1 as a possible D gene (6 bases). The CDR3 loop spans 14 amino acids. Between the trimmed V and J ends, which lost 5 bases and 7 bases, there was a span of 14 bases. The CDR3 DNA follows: TGTGCCAGCAGTCTCCGACAGGAAAGTGAAAAACTGTTTTTT. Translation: CASSLRQESEKLFF.

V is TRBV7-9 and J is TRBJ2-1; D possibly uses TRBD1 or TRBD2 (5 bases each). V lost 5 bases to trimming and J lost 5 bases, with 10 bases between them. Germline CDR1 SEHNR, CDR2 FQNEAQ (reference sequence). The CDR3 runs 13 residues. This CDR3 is CASSPGAHNEQFF. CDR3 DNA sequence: TGTGCCAGCAGCCCCGGGGCCCACAATGAGCAGTTCTTC.

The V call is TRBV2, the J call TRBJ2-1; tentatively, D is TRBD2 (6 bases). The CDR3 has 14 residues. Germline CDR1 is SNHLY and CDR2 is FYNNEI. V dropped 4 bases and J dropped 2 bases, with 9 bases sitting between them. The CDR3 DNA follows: TGTGCCAGCAGTGGCGGGGTCACCTACAATGAGCAGTTCTTC. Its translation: CASSGGVTYNEQFF.

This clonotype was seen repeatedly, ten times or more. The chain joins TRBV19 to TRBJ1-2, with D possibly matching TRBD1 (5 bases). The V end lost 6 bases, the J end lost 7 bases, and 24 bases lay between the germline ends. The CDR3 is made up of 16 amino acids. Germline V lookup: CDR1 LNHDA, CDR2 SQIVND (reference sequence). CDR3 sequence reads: CASSPLVGLAVAGYTF. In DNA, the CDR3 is TGTGCCAGTAGCCCGCTAGTGGGACTAGCGGTGGCTGGCTACACCTTC.

The DNA of the CDR3 is TGTGCCAGCAGTGAACTTCAATCCGCGGGCCCAGCTTTCTTT. Translated, it gives CASSELQSAGPAFF. The chain is built from TRBV25-1 and TRBJ1-1; D gene uncertain. V lost 2 bases, J lost 10 bases, and 17 bases lay in between. The CDR3 runs 14 residues. Germline V gene data show CDR1 as MGHDK and CDR2 as SYGVNS.

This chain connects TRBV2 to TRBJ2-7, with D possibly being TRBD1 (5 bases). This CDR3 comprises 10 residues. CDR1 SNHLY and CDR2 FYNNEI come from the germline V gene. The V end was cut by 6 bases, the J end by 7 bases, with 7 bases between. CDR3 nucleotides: TGTGCCAGCAGAGGGGTTGAGCAGTACTTC. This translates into CASRGVEQYF.

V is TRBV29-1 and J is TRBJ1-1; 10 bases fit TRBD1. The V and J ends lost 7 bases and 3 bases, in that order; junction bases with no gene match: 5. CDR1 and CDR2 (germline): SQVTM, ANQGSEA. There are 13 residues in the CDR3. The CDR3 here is CSGQGARDTEAFF. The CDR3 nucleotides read TGCAGCGGACAGGGGGCTAGGGACACTGAAGCTTTCTTT.

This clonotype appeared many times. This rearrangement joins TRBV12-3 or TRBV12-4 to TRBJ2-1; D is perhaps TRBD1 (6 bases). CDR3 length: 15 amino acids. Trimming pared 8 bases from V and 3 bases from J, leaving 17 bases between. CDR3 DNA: TGTGCCAGCGCTTTAGTCAGGGGTAGCTACAATGAGCAGTTCTTC. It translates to CASALVRGSYNEQFF.

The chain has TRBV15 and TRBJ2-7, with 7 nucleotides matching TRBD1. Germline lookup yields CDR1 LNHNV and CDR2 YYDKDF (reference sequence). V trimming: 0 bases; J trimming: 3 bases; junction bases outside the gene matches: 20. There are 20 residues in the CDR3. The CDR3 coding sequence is TGTGCCACCAGCAGAGATCGGGTGGAGTTTTACGGGACAGACCACTACGAGCAGTACTTC. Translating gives CATSRDRVEFYGTDHYEQYF.